The TCR beta chain under discussion was sequenced for a study of control samples from healthy donors and cancer patients (dated by TCRdb to 2018 to 2020). The library was produced with the immunoSEQ multiplex PCR assay. The clones in this table, taken by TCRdb from immuneACCESS, are in-frame only. Not every clone is retained; where verified, under half of the shortfall comes from an unresolved V gene, and the cause of the rest is unknown. Within this sample are about 120,000 clones, with over 75% of them counted one time only. The biggest ten clones account for around 8.7% of the sample. The V and J ends are trimmed by 1 base and 7 bases, leaving 5 bases between them. Inclusive of the bounding cysteine and phenylalanine, the CDR3 is 11 residues long. Only the CDR3 region is kept as DNA, spanning 33 bases read in frame from base 1. CDR1 and CDR2 are drawn from the germline V gene (reference sequence): SEHNR, FQNEAQ.

As regards this clone: The target of this receptor is not known. Within one base of it there is no much larger clone, and no base qualities were kept.

This receptor was taken from a man aged 35-49 years in good health. Recombination linked TRBV7-9 to TRBJ2-7; the D gene cannot be named for sure. The sequencing sample was made of blood. The bases are TGTGCCAGCAGCTTAGTGGATGAGCAGTACTTC. Its protein product is CASSLVDEQYF.